These 2 T cell receptor beta chains share one sample of origin, sequenced in a study of blood T cell repertoires in COVID-19 (dated by TCRdb to between 2020 and 2021). Library method: the immunoSEQ multiplex PCR assay. As stored in TCRdb, this immuneACCESS dataset retains in-frame rearrangements with V and J assigned. A fraction of the clones does not appear; measured against another copy, unresolved V genes explain less than half of the discrepancy, and the remainder lacks a known reason. The table for this sample lists around 160,000 clones; 80% to 85% of them were counted only once. The leading ten clones occupy around 13% of the sample. The sample consisted of PBMCs or T cells enriched from blood (not recorded which). The receptor source for this set is a woman in her fifties or sixties who had recovered from COVID-19.

This clone was detected a few times. The gene calls are TRBV4-1 and TRBJ1-5; D uncertain. The CDR3 is 13 amino acids. The germline CDR1 and CDR2 sequences are MGHRA and YSYEKL. V lost 0 bases, J lost 6 bases, and 6 bases lay in between. The CDR3, as DNA: TGCGCCAGCAGCCAAGAGAGGGTTCAGCCCCAGCATTTT. Amino acids: CASSQERVQPQHF.

This clone was detected a few times. Other DNA sequences in this specimen translate into the identical CDR3. The chain recombines TRBV19 with TRBJ1-5; tentative D call: TRBD1 (6 bases). Germline assignment: CDR1 LNHDA and CDR2 SQIVND (reference sequence). Trimming cost V 6 bases and J 0 bases, with 9 bases left between them. CDR3 length equals 14 residues. The CDR3 loop is CASSTQGSNQPQHF. In DNA form, the CDR3 reads TGTGCCAGTAGCACACAGGGTAGCAATCAGCCCCAGCATTTT.